Presented here are 5 T cell receptor beta chains from one specimen sequenced in a study of T cell repertoires in cytomegalovirus infection (dated by TCRdb to 2018 to 2020). The run used an Illumina HiSeq 1500. TCRdb took the public reads, trimmed them with fastp at Q25, ran MiXCR for clone calling and kept in-frame beta chains. When rows share a CDR3 protein, they turn into one entry using the most common DNA and genes. The sample has approximately 750,000 distinct CDR3 sequences on record, 35% to 45% of them singletons. The ten biggest clones cover about 2.8% of the sample. The specimen was PBMCs. These receptor sequences come from a human donor in good health (CMV status not recorded). Some clones in this sample may be carry-over from other donors' samples.

This clonotype occurred many times. This chain joins TRBV7-2 and TRBJ2-3; tentatively, D is TRBD1 or TRBD2 (5 bases each). V was clipped by 8 bases and J by 2 bases, with 20 bases between them. The CDR3 loop spans 16 amino acids. Per germline, CDR1 SGHTA and CDR2 FQGNSA. CDR3 DNA: TGTGCCAGCGGGCTAGTAGGGACCACCAACACAGATACGCAGTATTTT. Translated: CASGLVGTTNTDTQYF.

In this sample, this clonotype turned up a few times. This may come from a read error, since a much larger clone is one base off. The chain has TRBV24-1 and TRBJ2-3; TRBD2 matches at 9 bases. This CDR3 contains 14 residues. Germline CDR1 and CDR2: KGHDR and SFDVKD. The V gene end was trimmed by 7 bases and the J gene end by 0 bases; junction bases not matched to a gene: 1. The CDR3 region has the DNA TGTGCCACCAGCCTAGCGGGGAGCACAGATACGCAGTATTTT. It is translated as CATSLAGSTDTQYF.

This clonotype was seen repeatedly, ten times or more. The J gene is TRBJ1-1, the V gene TRBV28, with unresolved D. Trimming took 4 bases from V and 3 from J, leaving 15 bases between them. Per the germline V gene, CDR1 is MDHEN and CDR2 is SYDVKM. This CDR3 spans 15 amino acids. The CDR3 loop is CASSSERGWDTEAFF. The CDR3 coding sequence is TGTGCCAGCAGTTCCGAACGGGGTTGGGACACTGAAGCTTTCTTT. The entire variable domain, with the rest obtained from reference TRBV28 and TRBJ1-1, is as follows: DVKVTQSSRYLVKRTGEKVFLECVQDMDHENMFWYRQDPGLGLRLIYFSYDVKMKEKGDIPEGYSVSREKKERFSLILESASTNQTSMYLCASSSERGWDTEAFFGQGTRLTVV.

The genes are TRBV28 and TRBJ1-3; 7 bases match TRBD1. Germline V gene data show CDR1 as MDHEN and CDR2 as SYDVKM. The V segment lost 6 bases and the J segment 0 bases; nucleotides outside the gene matches: 11. The CDR3 spans 17 residues. The CDR3 region is CASRVEQGQSSGNTIYF. In DNA, the CDR3 is TGTGCCAGCAGGGTGGAACAGGGGCAAAGCTCTGGAAACACCATATATTTT.

There are many counts of this clonotype. V and J are TRBV7-6 and TRBJ2-7, with a weak D call TRBD2 (6 bases). Germline V gene data show CDR1 as SGHVS and CDR2 as FNYEAQ. V was clipped by 4 bases and J by 3 bases, with 10 bases between them. The CDR3 extends over 13 amino acids. The CDR3 DNA reads as TGTGCCAGCAGCTCCGGGACTGACTACGAGCAGTACTTC. Protein: CASSSGTDYEQYF.